This is a list of T cell receptor beta chains from one sample in a study of T cell changes during pregnancy in multiple sclerosis. TCRdb keeps only in-frame clones here, not all; method: immunoSEQ multiplex PCR. The sample contains tens of thousands of clones, 80% to 90% of which appear only once. Sequencing used CD4+ T cells from peripheral blood mononuclear cells, obtained before pregnancy. Every receptor here comes from a female donor with multiple sclerosis, enrolled in a pregnancy study. Each CDR3 is given with its conserved first and last residue. A D gene is named only where the DNA matches it firmly. Rows may omit the clone size; those that give it use once, few, many or a size class.

V gene,J gene,clone size,D gene,CDR3 protein,CDR3 DNA
TRBV2,TRBJ2-2,-,TRBD1,CAGRQGAGTGELFF,TGTGCCGGGCGACAGGGGGCCGGCACCGGGGAGCTGTTTTTT
TRBV19,TRBJ2-2,-,TRBD1,CASRGQGAGVGELFF,TGTGCCAGTAGGGGACAGGGGGCAGGAGTCGGGGAGCTGTTTTTT
TRBV27,TRBJ1-2,-,TRBD1,CASSFRGGRDYGYTF,TGTGCCAGCAGTTTCCGAGGGGGCCGGGACTATGGCTACACCTTC
TRBV18,TRBJ1-1,-,-,CASSPRAVNTEAFF,TGTGCCAGCTCACCCAGGGCGGTGAACACTGAAGCTTTCTTT
TRBV7-3,TRBJ1-2,few,-,CASSEQDSTYGYTF,TGTGCCAGCAGCGAACAAGACAGTACCTATGGCTACACCTTC
TRBV6-5,TRBJ1-2,-,-,CASSYSTGLNYGYTF,TGTGCCAGCAGTTACAGTACAGGGCTCAACTATGGCTACACCTTC
TRBV15,TRBJ1-3,once,-,CATSRDLGPGNTIYF,TGTGCCACCAGCAGAGATCTGGGGCCTGGAAACACCATATATTTT
TRBV11-3,TRBJ1-1,-,-,CASSFTNMNTEAFF,TGTGCCAGCAGCTTTACGAACATGAACACTGAAGCTTTCTTT
TRBV2,TRBJ1-3,-,TRBD1,CASRKTGTGNTIYF,TGTGCCAGCAGAAAGACAGGGACTGGAAACACCATATATTTT
TRBV7-3,TRBJ2-7,-,TRBD1,CASSALGQAYEQYF,TGTGCCAGCAGCGCCCTGGGACAGGCGTACGAGCAGTACTTC
TRBV6-5,TRBJ2-3,-,-,CASSRLEATDTQYF,TGTGCCAGCAGTCGCCTAGAGGCCACAGATACGCAGTATTTT
TRBV7-2,TRBJ2-4,-,-,CASSPPERRNIQYF,TGTGCCAGCAGCCCCCCGGAGCGGAGAAACATTCAGTACTTC
TRBV13,TRBJ2-3,-,TRBD2,CASSRRGLAGAFITDTQYF,TGTGCCAGCAGCCGACGGGGACTAGCGGGGGCCTTTATCACAGATACGCAGTATTTT
TRBV5-4,TRBJ2-2,-,-,CASSSTGNTGELFF,TGTGCCAGCAGCTCGACAGGGAACACCGGGGAGCTGTTTTTT
TRBV7-9,TRBJ1-4,-,TRBD1,CASSHRQGWNEKLFF,TGTGCCAGCAGCCATCGACAGGGGTGGAATGAAAAACTGTTTTTT
TRBV28,TRBJ2-3,-,-,CASSNGIF,TGTGCCAGCAGCAACGGGATATTT
TRBV9,TRBJ1-1,-,-,CASSVRSVNTEAFF,TGTGCCAGCAGCGTCCGGTCGGTGAACACTGAAGCTTTCTTT
TRBV5-1,TRBJ2-7,-,TRBD2,CASSLGSSGSYEQYF,TGCGCCAGCAGCTTGGGCTCTAGCGGTTCCTACGAGCAGTACTTC
TRBV7-9,TRBJ2-1,-,TRBD1,CASSLEWGQDYNEQFF,TGTGCCAGCAGCTTAGAATGGGGACAGGACTACAATGAGCAGTTCTTC
TRBV9,TRBJ1-2,-,-,CASSVVERYGYTF,TGTGCCAGCAGCGTAGTCGAGAGATATGGCTACACCTTC
TRBV7-9,TRBJ1-2,few,-,CASSLASEANYGYTF,TGTGCCAGCAGCTTAGCATCAGAGGCTAACTATGGCTACACCTTC
TRBV6-1,TRBJ1-4,-,TRBD1,CASSEKGAGGSEKLFF,TGTGCCAGCAGTGAAAAGGGGGCAGGGGGGAGTGAAAAACTGTTTTTT
TRBV6-4,TRBJ2-5,-,-,CASSDTPGRGQETQYF,TGTGCCAGCAGTGACACCCCAGGGCGGGGGCAGGAGACCCAGTACTTC
TRBV11-2,TRBJ2-3,-,TRBD1,CASSSGDRPRDTQYF,TGTGCCAGCAGCTCCGGGGACAGGCCGAGGGATACGCAGTATTTT
TRBV5-1,TRBJ2-7,-,-,CASSPGAGAGYEQYF,TGCGCCAGCAGCCCAGGCGCGGGGGCAGGGTACGAGCAGTACTTC
TRBV11-2,TRBJ1-2,few,-,CASSLTGVQGYTF,TGTGCCAGCAGCTTAACGGGGGTACAGGGCTACACCTTC
TRBV5-1,TRBJ2-5,-,TRBD2,CASRLAGGQETQYF,TGCGCCAGCAGACTAGCGGGGGGCCAAGAGACCCAGTACTTC
TRBV5-4,TRBJ2-7,-,TRBD2,CASSRVASGSHYEQYF,TGTGCCAGCAGCCGAGTAGCGAGCGGGAGTCACTACGAGCAGTACTTC
TRBV28,TRBJ2-7,-,TRBD1,CASSRTGYEQYF,TGTGCCAGCAGCCGGACAGGGTACGAGCAGTACTTC
TRBV19,TRBJ2-2,-,-,CASSIRQAQTSGELFF,TGTGCCAGTAGTATACGACAGGCTCAGACCTCCGGGGAGCTGTTTTTT
TRBV4-3,TRBJ1-5,-,-,CASTGFNQPQHF,TGCGCCAGCACGGGTTTCAATCAGCCCCAGCATTTT
TRBV19,TRBJ2-7,-,TRBD1,CASSPGQGLSYEQYF,TGTGCCAGTAGTCCTGGACAGGGGCTCTCCTACGAGCAGTACTTC
TRBV5-1,TRBJ1-4,-,TRBD1,CASSFAPRGDEKLFF,TGCGCCAGCAGCTTTGCCCCCAGGGGGGATGAAAAACTGTTTTTT
TRBV7-2,TRBJ1-2,-,TRBD1,CASRFPTGARGYTF,TGTGCCAGCAGGTTCCCCACAGGGGCCCGGGGCTACACCTTC
TRBV7-2,TRBJ2-7,few,-,CASSFHSTAPEQYF,TGTGCCAGCAGCTTTCACTCGACAGCCCCCGAGCAGTACTTC
TRBV16,TRBJ1-6,-,TRBD1,CASSSTGVGSPLHF,TGTGCCAGCAGCTCAACAGGGGTGGGCTCACCCCTCCACTTT
TRBV30,TRBJ1-2,-,-,CAWRLGGLLYGYTF,TGTGCCTGGAGGTTGGGGGGGCTGCTGTATGGCTACACCTTC
TRBV4-3,TRBJ2-7,-,TRBD2,CASSQGLAEAYEQYF,TGCGCCAGCAGCCAAGGACTAGCGGAGGCCTACGAGCAGTACTTC
TRBV11-2,TRBJ2-3,once,TRBD2,CASSGTSGRTDTQYF,TGTGCCAGCTCTGGGACTAGCGGGAGAACAGATACGCAGTATTTT
TRBV10-3,TRBJ1-4,-,-,CAISGTADNEKLFF,TGTGCCATCAGTGGGACAGCAGATAATGAAAAACTGTTTTTT
TRBV6-6,TRBJ1-2,-,TRBD1,CAAQRGQNYGYTF,TGTGCCGCTCAAAGGGGACAGAACTATGGCTACACCTTC
TRBV4-2,TRBJ2-7,-,-,CASSRGEGVNEQYF,TGTGCCAGCAGCCGTGGGGAGGGGGTGAACGAGCAGTACTTC
TRBV2,TRBJ1-2,-,TRBD1,CASKIVTGNYGYTF,TGTGCCAGCAAGATCGTGACAGGGAACTATGGCTACACCTTC
TRBV30,TRBJ2-7,-,-,CAWSPGLAGLYEQYF,TGTGCCTGGAGTCCAGGTCTGGCAGGGCTATACGAGCAGTACTTC
TRBV6-1,TRBJ2-3,-,TRBD1,CASQPLTGVVDTQYF,TGTGCCAGCCAGCCCCTGACAGGGGTCGTAGATACGCAGTATTTT
TRBV7-6,TRBJ2-5,-,TRBD1,CASSSGTGETQYF,TGTGCCAGCAGCTCGGGGACAGGAGAGACCCAGTACTTC
TRBV7-9,TRBJ2-3,-,-,CASSLGSSTSTDTQYF,TGTGCCAGCAGCTTAGGGTCGTCGACAAGCACAGATACGCAGTATTTT
TRBV5-4,TRBJ2-5,-,TRBD1,CASSLGKPGQGVQETQYF,TGTGCCAGCAGCCTTGGTAAACCGGGACAGGGGGTCCAAGAGACCCAGTACTTC
TRBV6-5,TRBJ2-5,-,-,CASSYQGGNQETQYF,TGTGCCAGCAGTTACCAAGGCGGGAACCAAGAGACCCAGTACTTC
TRBV11-2,TRBJ2-1,-,TRBD2,CASSLDLGGGREVNEQFF,TGTGCCAGCAGCTTAGATCTCGGGGGCGGGAGGGAAGTAAATGAGCAGTTCTTC
TRBV7-2,TRBJ2-3,-,TRBD2,CASSSGTSGDTQYF,TGTGCCAGCAGCTCGGGGACTAGCGGAGATACGCAGTATTTT
TRBV19,TRBJ2-1,-,-,CASSIGGGLQNEQFF,TGTGCCAGTAGTATTGGGGGGGGCCTTCAAAATGAGCAGTTCTTC
TRBV2,TRBJ1-2,-,-,CASSEVGARGYTF,TGTGCCAGCAGTGAAGTGGGGGCGCGAGGCTACACCTTC
TRBV4-1,TRBJ2-1,-,TRBD2,CASSQESRTSGTYNEQFF,TGCGCCAGCAGCCAAGAGAGTAGGACTAGCGGTACCTACAATGAGCAGTTCTTC
TRBV21-1,TRBJ1-5,-,-,CASSKDIGQVDNQPQHF,TGTGCCAGCAGCAAAGATATTGGACAGGTTGACAATCAGCCCCAGCATTTT
TRBV11-2,TRBJ2-7,-,TRBD1,CASSYPGQGVEQYF,TGTGCCAGCAGCTATCCGGGACAGGGGGTCGAGCAGTACTTC
TRBV19,TRBJ2-3,-,TRBD2,CASSGLAGGVVSTDTQYF,TGTGCCAGTAGTGGCCTAGCGGGGGGGGTTGTAAGCACAGATACGCAGTATTTT
TRBV27,TRBJ2-3,-,TRBD2,CASSFPSGRDTDTQYF,TGTGCCAGCAGTTTCCCTAGCGGGAGAGACACAGATACGCAGTATTTT
TRBV18,TRBJ1-4,-,TRBD1,CASSQGQTNEKLFF,TGTGCCAGCTCTCAGGGACAGACTAATGAAAAACTGTTTTTT
TRBV7-2,TRBJ1-1,-,TRBD1,CASSRQGGTEAFF,TGTGCCAGCAGCCGCCAGGGGGGCACTGAAGCTTTCTTT